Listed here are 21 T cell receptor beta chains from one sample, sequenced in a study of early T cells in non-severe SARS-CoV-2 infection. TCRdb passed the 5' RACE reads through MiXCR, listing each CDR3 protein once. This table holds fewer than 80,000 distinct CDR3 sequences, less than 9.5% found once. Sequenced here: whole blood, sampled at baseline. The source is an adult who was a healthcare worker with PCR-confirmed SARS-CoV-2 infection or an uninfected control (not recorded which).

The V and J genes are TRBV7-2 and TRBJ2-3, with D unresolved. This CDR3 has 14 amino acids. Germline V CDR1 and CDR2: SGHTA, FQGNSA. V dropped 6 bases and J dropped 3 bases, with 13 bases sitting between them. CDR3 residues: CASSTQIGTDTQYF. CDR3 in DNA: TGTGCCAGCAGTACACAAATAGGGACAGATACGCAGTATTTT.

This clonotype has only a few counts. The V gene is TRBV6-5, the J gene TRBJ1-1, with 7 bases lining up with TRBD1. Trimming removed 6 bases from V and 11 bases from J; junction bases left unmatched: 9. CDR3 length equals 12 residues. Germline CDR1 reads MNHEY; CDR2 reads SVGAGI. DNA of the CDR3: TGTGCCAGCAGCCTAAACAGGGGAAGTGCTTTCTTT. Protein: CASSLNRGSAFF.

The sample holds a few counts of this clonotype. V and J are TRBV27 and TRBJ1-5, with D unresolved. The germline gives CDR1 MNHEY, CDR2 SMNVEV (reference sequence). CDR3 length equals 11 residues. The V end was cut by 4 bases, the J end by 9 bases, with 7 bases between. CDR3 DNA sequence: TGTGCCAGCAGTTCAAGGCGGCCCCAGCATTTT. Its translation is CASSSRRPQHF.

The V call is TRBV7-8, the J call TRBJ2-1; 9 bases are a match to TRBD2. This CDR3 has 16 residues. Unmatched junction bases numbered 9, after V lost 5 bases and J lost 4 bases. Germline-derived CDR1 and CDR2 are SGHVS and FQNEAQ. CDR3 DNA sequence: TGTGCCAGCAGCCCGGTCGGGCTAGCGGGATACAATGAGCAGTTCTTC. Its translation: CASSPVGLAGYNEQFF. Filled out from reference TRBV7-8 and TRBJ2-1, the complete variable domain reads GAGVSQSPRYKVAKRGQDVALRCDPISGHVSLFWYQQALGQGPEFLTYFQNEAQLDKSGLPSDRFFAERPEGSVSTLKIQRTQQEDSAVYLCASSPVGLAGYNEQFFGPGTRLTVL.

This clonotype was picked up one time. The chain uses TRBV7-2 and TRBJ1-1; D remains ambiguous. CDR1 is SGHTA and CDR2 is FQGNSA in the germline V gene. This CDR3 contains 14 residues. Trimming took 7 bases from V and 1 from J, leaving 13 bases between them. The chain's CDR3 is CASTLRYGNTEAFF. The CDR3 DNA sequence: TGTGCCAGCACCCTAAGGTACGGGAACACTGAAGCTTTCTTT. Combining the CDR3 with reference TRBV7-2 and TRBJ1-1 gives the whole variable domain GAGVSQSPSNKVTEKGKDVELRCDPISGHTALYWYRQSLGQGLEFLIYFQGNSAPDKSGLPSDRFSAERTGGSVSTLTIQRTQQEDSAVYLCASTLRYGNTEAFFGQGTRLTVV.

This clonotype came up a few times. V gene TRBV7-2 combines with J gene TRBJ2-7, with 12 bases lining up with TRBD2. Germline trimming cut 4 bases from V and 0 bases from J; bases unmatched to any gene: 10. Germline V gene lookup returns CDR1 SGHTA and CDR2 FQGNSA. The CDR3 length is 18 residues. The DNA of the CDR3 is TGTGCCAGCAGCTCAGCCGGGACTAGCGGGTGGAGCTCCTACGAGCAGTACTTC. This codes for CASSSAGTSGWSSYEQYF.

This clonotype was seen many times. Here the CDR3 reads CASSPPGGYNEQFF. CDR3 coding DNA: TGTGCCAGCAGCCCGCCGGGGGGGTACAATGAGCAGTTCTTC. The chain has TRBV7-9 and TRBJ2-1, with 8 bases aligning to TRBD2. The junction had 4 bases not matched to a gene; V was cut back by 5 bases and J by 4 bases. The CDR3 sequence is 14 residues long. Germline V gene lookup returns CDR1 SEHNR and CDR2 FQNEAQ (reference sequence). The whole variable domain, remainder taken from reference TRBV7-9 and TRBJ2-1, is DTGVSQNPRHKITKRGQNVTFRCDPISEHNRLYWYRQTLGQGPEFLTYFQNEAQLEKSRLLSDRFSAERPKGSFSTLEIQRTEQGDSAMYLCASSPPGGYNEQFFGPGTRLTVL.

V usage is TRBV11-2 and J usage is TRBJ1-2; no clear D. This CDR3 is 15 amino acids long. CDR1 and CDR2 (germline): SGHAT, FQNNGV. V was pared by 0 bases and J by 4 bases, with 12 bases between. This CDR3 is CASSLDAGKPYGYTF. Written as DNA, the CDR3 is TGTGCCAGCAGCTTAGACGCCGGCAAACCCTATGGCTACACCTTC.

This clonotype came up a few times. This chain joins TRBV5-1 and TRBJ2-2; D not certain. Trimming pared 1 base from V and 3 bases from J, leaving 7 bases between. This CDR3 is built from 14 residues. Germline V gene sequence: CDR1 SGHRS, CDR2 YFSETQ. CDR3 coding DNA: TGCGCCAGCAGCTTGTTGGGCGACACCGGGGAGCTGTTTTTT. It encodes CASSLLGDTGELFF. The whole variable domain, filled in from reference TRBV5-1 and TRBJ2-2, reads KAGVTQTPRYLIKTRGQQVTLSCSPISGHRSVSWYQQTPGQGLQFLFEYFSETQRNKGNFPGRFSGRQFSNSRSEMNVSTLELGDSALYLCASSLLGDTGELFFGEGSRLTVL.

In its sample, this clonotype was seen a few times. The V gene is TRBV5-1, the J gene TRBJ2-3; D not resolved. The CDR3 is 13 residues long. Trimming cost V 3 bases and J 0 bases, with 5 bases left between them. Germline V gene sequence: CDR1 SGHRS, CDR2 YFSETQ. The CDR3 DNA reads TGCGCCAGCAGCTATGACAGCACAGATACGCAGTATTTT. This sequence encodes CASSYDSTDTQYF.

This clonotype was seen repeatedly, ten times or more. This chain links TRBV14 with TRBJ2-3, with a possible D match to TRBD2 (6 bases). V was shortened by 4 bases and J by 4 bases, with 12 bases between the two germline ends. The CDR3 extends over 14 amino acids. Per the germline V gene, CDR1 is SGHDN and CDR2 is FVKESK. The DNA of the CDR3 is TGTGCCAGCAGCCCCCAGCTAGCGCCAGATACGCAGTATTTT. Translation gives CASSPQLAPDTQYF.

This clonotype came up many times. The chain couples TRBV24-1 to TRBJ2-1; unclear D gene. Germline CDR1 KGHDR, CDR2 SFDVKD. The CDR3 is 11 amino acids. Trimming shortened V by 5 bases and J by 7 bases, and 5 bases separated the two germline ends. The CDR3 spells CATSVGNEQFF. CDR3 in DNA: TGTGCCACCAGTGTTGGAAATGAGCAGTTCTTC.

This clonotype was recorded many times. The chain joins TRBV3-2 to TRBJ1-1. TRBV3-2 is a listed pseudogene. The CDR3 totals 19 residues. CDR3 in amino acids: CASSQRGWALLPMNTEAFF. The CDR3 nucleotides read TGTGCCAGCAGCCAAAGGGGGTGGGCCCTACTCCCCATGAACACTGAAGCTTTCTTT.

This clonotype was counted a few times. The chain couples TRBV3-1 to TRBJ2-7; 9 nucleotides align to TRBD1. V lost 3 bases and J lost 5; bases outside the gene matches: 5. The CDR3 has 14 residues. Germline V gene data show CDR1 as LGHDT and CDR2 as YNNKEL (reference sequence). The CDR3 region has the DNA TGTGCCAGCAGCCAGGGACAGGGTAACCACGAGCAGTACTTC. Translating gives CASSQGQGNHEQYF.

About this clonotype: A single base separates this from a much larger clone, so it may be a read error. The gene calls are TRBV2 and TRBJ2-7; 10 positions agree with TRBD2. The CDR3 has 14 amino acids. Germline loops: CDR1 SNHLY, CDR2 FYNNEI. The CDR3: CASSKAGGVGERYF. The CDR3 nucleotides are TGTGCCAGCAGTAAAGCGGGAGGGGTTGGGGAGCGGTACTTC.

The table lists this clonotype with many counts. The chain joins TRBV5-1 to TRBJ2-2; weak D call: TRBD2 (5 bases). V was pared by 2 bases and J by 7 bases, with 15 bases between. From germline, CDR1 is SGHRS and CDR2 YFSETQ. There are 15 residues in the CDR3. This chain's CDR3 is CASSLSPGFGGELFF. CDR3 coding DNA: TGCGCCAGCAGCTTATCCCCGGGGTTCGGCGGGGAGCTGTTTTTT.

The CDR3 is CASSSHGAHYEQYF. Written as DNA, the CDR3 is TGTGCCAGCAGCTCGCACGGGGCACACTACGAGCAGTACTTC. This chain connects TRBV9 to TRBJ2-7; either TRBD1 or TRBD2 may fit D (5 bases each). The CDR3 loop spans 14 amino acids. The germline V and J ends were trimmed by 4 bases and 3 bases, with 14 bases remaining between them. In germline, CDR1 is SGDLS, CDR2 YYNGEE.

This clonotype came up a few times. This chain links TRBV27 with TRBJ2-7, with a possible D match to TRBD2 (6 bases). The germline V gene encodes CDR1 MNHEY and CDR2 SMNVEV (reference sequence). The V gene lost 6 bases and the J gene lost 3 bases, with 12 bases spanning the gap. This CDR3 comprises 13 residues. As DNA, the CDR3 is TGTGCCAGCAGGCCGGGACTGAGCTACGAGCAGTACTTC. Its translation: CASRPGLSYEQYF.

This clonotype came up many times. The V and J genes are TRBV2 and TRBJ2-1, with 8 bases lining up with TRBD2. CDR1 and CDR2 from the germline V gene are SNHLY and FYNNEI. The CDR3 runs 14 residues. V lost 10 bases to trimming and J lost 5 bases; unmatched junction nucleotides: 10. The CDR3 DNA follows: TGTGCCATCCAGACGGGACTAGGAAACAATGAGCAGTTCTTC. This encodes CAIQTGLGNNEQFF.

In its sample, this clonotype was seen many times. The DNA for the CDR3 is TGTGCCAGCAGCCGTATATTGGCCCCTTACGAGCAGTACTTC. Its protein is CASSRILAPYEQYF. This rearrangement joins TRBV3-1 to TRBJ2-7; no clear D gene. The V end was cut by 4 bases, the J end by 4 bases, with 14 bases between. This CDR3 comprises 14 residues. Germline assignment: CDR1 LGHDT and CDR2 YNNKEL (reference sequence).

This clonotype was counted only a few times. V gene TRBV11-2 combines with J gene TRBJ2-7; 7 bases line up with TRBD1. The CDR3 consists of 14 residues. V gave up 5 bases and J gave up 1 base; unmatched junction bases: 5. Germline-derived CDR1 and CDR2 are SGHAT and FQNNGV. The CDR3 protein is CASSVPGQSYEQYF. As DNA, the CDR3 is TGTGCCAGCAGCGTACCGGGACAGTCCTACGAGCAGTACTTC.